Listed below are T cell receptor beta chains from one sample, sequenced in a study of chemoradiotherapy in HPV16-positive cancers. The method was immunoSEQ multiplex PCR; TCRdb's version includes in-frame clones alone and lacks a portion of them. Found here are approximately 23,000 clones, more than 90% of them singletons; the top ten hold 22%. The specimen was blood, collected from a patient who underwent chemoradiotherapy. The receptors come from a human donor with HPV-associated anogenital cancer. The CDR3 runs from the conserved cysteine through the conserved F or W. The D gene is left open where the match is weak. The size entry is marked missing in some rows and otherwise reads once, few, many or a size class.

TRBV2,.,.,TRBJ1-1,CASSADSGGWNTEAFF,TGTGCCAGCAGCGCAGACAGCGGGGGGTGGAACACTGAAGCTTTCTTT
TRBV30,few,.,TRBJ1-5,CAWSITGDQPQHF,TGTGCCTGGAGTATCACAGGAGATCAGCCCCAGCATTTT
TRBV29-1,.,TRBD1,TRBJ1-1,CSAQTGGFSEAFF,TGCAGCGCCCAAACAGGGGGCTTTTCTGAAGCTTTCTTT
TRBV28,.,TRBD1,TRBJ2-5,CASRPTGTESQETQYF,TGTGCCAGCAGGCCCACGGGGACAGAATCCCAAGAGACCCAGTACTTC
TRBV7-8,.,TRBD2,TRBJ2-5,CASSREGGLAGGETQYF,TGTGCCAGCAGCCGGGAGGGTGGACTAGCGGGAGGAGAGACCCAGTACTTC
TRBV7-8,.,.,TRBJ2-2,CASSLGGRAGELFF,TGTGCCAGCAGCTTAGGGGGCAGGGCCGGGGAGCTGTTTTTT
TRBV5-6,.,.,TRBJ2-4,CASSPAGLAKNIQYF,TGTGCCAGCAGCCCGGCGGGGTTGGCCAAAAACATTCAGTACTTC
TRBV5-4,.,.,TRBJ2-1,CASSLPGGEQFF,TGTGCCAGCAGCTTACCAGGCGGTGAGCAGTTCTTC
TRBV7-7,.,.,TRBJ2-1,CASSLDGNNEQFF,TGTGCTAGCAGCTTAGACGGTAACAATGAGCAGTTCTTC
TRBV30,.,TRBD2,TRBJ2-3,CAWSVGAGEDTQYF,TGTGCCTGGAGTGTCGGAGCGGGAGAAGATACGCAGTATTTT
TRBV7-6,.,.,TRBJ2-2,CASSWSGTGELFF,TGTGCCAGCAGCTGGAGCGGCACCGGGGAGCTGTTTTTT
TRBV19,.,.,TRBJ1-3,CASSIQISGNTIYF,TGTGCCAGTAGTATACAGATCTCTGGAAACACCATATATTTT
TRBV2,.,TRBD2,TRBJ2-3,CASSEEISGGPPYF,TGTGCCAGCAGTGAAGAAATTAGCGGGGGGCCACCGTATTTT
TRBV11-2,.,TRBD2,TRBJ2-7,CASSPLLAGGPRTYEQYF,TGTGCCAGCAGCCCCCTGCTAGCGGGGGGGCCCCGTACCTACGAGCAGTACTTC
TRBV7-6,.,TRBD2,TRBJ2-3,CASRRLAGSTDTQYF,TGTGCCAGCAGGAGACTAGCGGGATCCACAGATACGCAGTATTTT
TRBV4-3,.,.,TRBJ1-2,CASSQDLGGEARGYTF,TGCGCCAGCAGCCAAGATTTGGGAGGGGAGGCGCGCGGCTACACCTTC
TRBV15,.,.,TRBJ2-7,CATSRDFYGYLGYEQYF,TGTGCCACCAGCAGAGATTTTTATGGGTACCTGGGCTACGAGCAGTACTTC
TRBV6-1,.,TRBD1,TRBJ2-1,CASSERQGYNEQFF,TGTGCCAGCAGTGAGAGACAGGGTTACAATGAGCAGTTCTTC
TRBV9,.,TRBD1,TRBJ2-7,CASSVGGTGGYEQYF,TGTGCCAGCAGCGTAGGGGGGACAGGGGGGTATGAGCAGTACTTC
TRBV5-1,.,TRBD2,TRBJ2-3,CASSLGLAGYIDTQYF,TGCGCCAGCAGCTTGGGACTAGCGGGATATATAGATACGCAGTATTTT
TRBV7-9,.,TRBD1,TRBJ2-3,CASSFTGGPDTQYF,TGTGCCAGCAGCTTCACAGGGGGCCCTGATACGCAGTATTTT
TRBV7-3,.,.,TRBJ1-1,CASSLANSEAFF,TGTGCCAGCAGCTTAGCAAATTCTGAAGCTTTCTTT
TRBV6-5,.,TRBD1,TRBJ2-5,CASRATGVETQYF,TGTGCCAGCAGGGCAACAGGGGTGGAGACCCAGTACTTC
TRBV18,.,.,TRBJ1-5,CASSPSFGRDQPQHF,TGTGCCAGCTCACCTTCGTTCGGACGGGATCAGCCCCAGCATTTT
TRBV6-5,.,.,TRBJ1-2,CASSGQSYGYTF,TGTGCCAGCAGTGGACAAAGCTATGGCTACACCTTC
TRBV27,.,.,TRBJ1-4,CASSSHGDEKLFF,TGTGCCAGCAGTTCTCACGGGGACGAAAAACTGTTTTTT
TRBV5-4,.,.,TRBJ2-1,CASSPRSPTSLGGNEQFF,TGTGCCAGCAGCCCACGTTCCCCTACGAGCCTCGGAGGGAATGAGCAGTTCTTC
TRBV5-1,.,TRBD1,TRBJ2-2,CASTGQGFVETGELFF,TGCGCCAGCACCGGACAGGGTTTTGTAGAAACCGGGGAGCTGTTTTTT
TRBV7-9,.,TRBD1,TRBJ2-1,CASSSSPGTGDNEQFF,TGTGCCAGCAGCTCCAGTCCCGGGACAGGGGACAATGAGCAGTTCTTC
TRBV9,once,TRBD2,TRBJ2-7,CASSPSAGGYEQYF,TGTGCCAGCAGCCCCAGCGCGGGGGGCTACGAGCAGTACTTC
TRBV5-4,.,TRBD1,TRBJ1-1,CASSLRTGLNTEAFF,TGTGCCAGCAGCTTAAGGACAGGATTGAACACTGAAGCTTTCTTT
TRBV9,.,TRBD1,TRBJ2-2,CASSSRRTGGFANTGELFF,TGTGCCAGCAGCAGCCGACGGACAGGGGGCTTCGCGAACACCGGGGAGCTGTTTTTT
TRBV5-1,.,.,TRBJ1-4,CASSSWENEKLFF,TGCGCCAGCAGCTCTTGGGAGAATGAAAAACTGTTTTTT
TRBV6-1,.,.,TRBJ2-7,CASSELVSDLYEQYF,TGTGCCAGCAGTGAACTTGTCTCGGACCTATACGAGCAGTACTTC
TRBV5-6,.,.,TRBJ1-2,CASSLTGDDGYTF,TGTGCCAGCAGCTTGACAGGAGACGATGGCTACACCTTC
TRBV4-2,.,TRBD1,TRBJ1-3,CASSHPGTGKGSGNTIYF,TGTGCCAGCAGCCACCCCGGGACAGGGAAAGGCTCTGGAAACACCATATATTTT
TRBV5-4,.,TRBD2,TRBJ2-5,CASSFLYRREETQYF,TGTGCCAGCAGCTTCCTGTATCGGCGGGAGGAGACCCAGTACTTC
TRBV18,.,.,TRBJ2-7,CASVLGQFSYEQYF,TGTGCCAGCGTCCTCGGACAGTTCTCCTACGAGCAGTACTTC
TRBV5-1,.,.,TRBJ2-5,CASSLGGLETQYF,TGCGCCAGCAGCTTGGGAGGGCTAGAGACCCAGTACTTC
TRBV6-5,.,.,TRBJ2-2,CASRVSGELFF,TGTGCCAGCAGGGTGAGCGGGGAGCTGTTTTTT
TRBV6-1,.,TRBD1,TRBJ1-5,CASSVDRAAGNQPQHF,TGTGCCAGCAGTGTAGACAGGGCGGCGGGCAATCAGCCCCAGCATTTT
TRBV2,.,.,TRBJ1-2,CASSANYGYTF,TGTGCCAGCAGTGCTAACTATGGCTACACCTTC
TRBV7-8,.,TRBD2,TRBJ2-3,CASSSLAGGADTQYF,TGTGCCAGCAGCTCGCTAGCGGGAGGGGCAGATACGCAGTATTTT
TRBV28,once,.,TRBJ1-5,CASRGARQHF,TGTGCCAGCAGGGGAGCGCGGCAGCATTTT
TRBV6-1,.,TRBD2,TRBJ2-7,CASSERTSGGGTYEQYF,TGTGCCAGCAGTGAACGGACTAGCGGGGGGGGGACCTACGAGCAGTACTTC
TRBV11-2,.,.,TRBJ1-3,CASSLEVVGAGNTIYF,TGTGCCAGCAGCTTAGAGGTTGTGGGCGCTGGAAACACCATATATTTT
TRBV11-2,.,.,TRBJ2-2,CASSLDTGELFF,TGTGCCAGCAGCCTCGACACCGGGGAGCTGTTTTTT